Presented here are 24 T cell receptor beta chains from one specimen sequenced in a study of cytomegalovirus exposure and HLA in healthy donors. It was with 60 Vbeta and 13 Jbeta primers that the PCR ran. Here immunoSEQ multiplex PCR was the method, and the copy in TCRdb shows in-frame clones only, minus some. The clone table shows 150,000 to 200,000 clones, with the ten largest holding about 1.2%. Sequencing was done on a sample of PBMCs. The receptors come from a woman aged 55-70 years in good health and CMV-seronegative.

The rearrangement links TRBV19 to TRBJ1-3; 9 positions match TRBD1. Trimming at V came to 1 base and at J to 3 bases, leaving 7 bases not matched to a gene. Looked up from germline, CDR1 is LNHDA and CDR2 is SQIVND (reference sequence). The CDR3 is made up of 17 amino acids. The CDR3 sequence is CASSIAGTGFFGNTIYF. Written as DNA, the CDR3 is TGTGCCAGTAGTATAGCCGGGACAGGGTTCTTTGGAAACACCATATATTTT.

The chain couples TRBV7-9 to TRBJ2-2; perhaps TRBD1 as D (6 bases). Germline V CDR1 and CDR2: SEHNR, FQNEAQ (reference sequence). The CDR3 is 17 amino acids. V was trimmed by 1 base and J by 5 bases, leaving 17 bases between them. CDR3 bases: TGTGCCAGCAGCTTAGTGGTAACGGGCCAGGGGACCGGGGAGCTGTTTTTT. Amino acid sequence: CASSLVVTGQGTGELFF.

The chain couples TRBV6-6 to TRBJ2-7, with 9 bases that match TRBD1. The CDR3 contains 15 residues. CDR1 is MNHNY and CDR2 is SVGAGI in the germline V gene (reference sequence). V lost 0 bases and J lost 3; bases outside the gene matches: 3. CDR3: CASSYSGQGGYEQYF. Here the CDR3 DNA reads TGTGCCAGCAGTTACTCGGGACAGGGAGGCTACGAGCAGTACTTC.

The rearrangement links TRBV2 to TRBJ1-1; maybe TRBD1 (6 bases). The germline CDR1 and CDR2 sequences are SNHLY and FYNNEI. V lost 10 bases and J lost 5, with 14 bases in between. The CDR3 consists of 12 residues. The CDR3 sequence is CATLQGGTEAFF. In DNA, the CDR3 is TGTGCCACCTTACAGGGTGGGACTGAAGCTTTCTTT.

The chain links TRBV6-1 to TRBJ1-1; TRBD1 agrees at 9 bases. The CDR3 spans 13 residues. Germline-derived CDR1 and CDR2 are MNHNS and SASEGT. V trimming: 8 bases; J trimming: 3 bases; junction bases outside the gene matches: 4. This CDR3 reads CASGDRGDTEAFF. CDR3 coding DNA: TGTGCCAGCGGCGACAGGGGGGACACTGAAGCTTTCTTT.

V gene TRBV7-2 combines with J gene TRBJ2-6, with 7 bases identical to TRBD2. Looked up from germline, CDR1 is SGHTA and CDR2 is FQGNSA. Losses at the gene ends were 5 bases for V and 0 bases for J; bases not matched to a gene: 4. The CDR3 extends over 16 amino acids. DNA of the CDR3: TGTGCCAGCAGCGATTCTAGCGGCTCTGGGGCCAACGTCCTGACTTTC. Translated, it gives CASSDSSGSGANVLTF.

The chain has TRBV5-4 and TRBJ1-2, with D maybe TRBD1 (5 bases). V gave up 0 bases and J gave up 2 bases, with 8 bases separating them. The CDR3 loop spans 14 amino acids. In germline, CDR1 is SGHNT, CDR2 YYREEE (reference sequence). DNA for the CDR3: TGTGCCAGCAGCTTGGTGGGGGGGAACTATGGCTACACCTTC. Amino acids: CASSLVGGNYGYTF.

The chain is built from TRBV11-2 and TRBJ2-3; D is unresolved. The germline V gene encodes CDR1 SGHAT and CDR2 FQNNGV. The CDR3 covers 14 residues. V was clipped by 2 bases and J by 2 bases, with 8 bases between them. The CDR3 DNA is TGTGCCAGCAGCTTATTCCTACCCACAGATACGCAGTATTTT. Amino acid sequence: CASSLFLPTDTQYF.

The chain uses TRBV7-6 and TRBJ2-5; 7 bases fit TRBD2. Trimming cost V 4 bases and J 0 bases; bases outside gene matches: 11. Germline lookup yields CDR1 SGHVS and CDR2 FNYEAQ. This CDR3 has 17 residues. Here the CDR3 reads CASSSNPSAGYQETQYF. CDR3 nucleotides: TGTGCCAGCAGCTCTAACCCCTCAGCGGGGTACCAAGAGACCCAGTACTTC.

V usage is TRBV7-6 and J usage is TRBJ2-6; possible D gene TRBD2, 5 bases. Trimming cost V 1 base and J 0 bases, with 7 bases left between them. There are 16 residues in the CDR3. Per germline, CDR1 SGHVS and CDR2 FNYEAQ. In DNA form, the CDR3 reads TGTGCCAGCAGCTTAGGAGGGCTCTCTGGGGCCAACGTCCTGACTTTC. Translating it yields CASSLGGLSGANVLTF.

V and J are TRBV5-4 and TRBJ2-1; TRBD2 agrees at 12 bases. The CDR3 length is 16 residues. CDR1 is SGHNT and CDR2 is YYREEE in the germline V gene (reference sequence). With V trimmed by 4 bases and J by 4 bases, 6 bases remained unmatched. The CDR3 here is CASSTTSGGPYNEQFF. CDR3 in DNA: TGTGCCAGCAGCACGACTAGCGGGGGCCCTTACAATGAGCAGTTCTTC.

The chain is built from TRBV7-9 and TRBJ2-7; D is perhaps TRBD2 (6 bases). This CDR3 is built from 16 residues. The V end was cut by 5 bases, the J end by 3 bases, with 20 bases between. Germline V gene lookup returns CDR1 SEHNR and CDR2 FQNEAQ (reference sequence). The CDR3 sequence: CASSPTFGRAVYEQYF. CDR3 in DNA: TGTGCCAGCAGCCCCACGTTCGGGAGAGCGGTCTACGAGCAGTACTTC.

This chain uses TRBV11-1 with TRBJ2-7; D may be TRBD2 (6 bases). Germline CDR1 and CDR2: SGHAT and FQDESV (reference sequence). The CDR3 is made up of 15 amino acids. With 2 bases removed from V and 11 bases from J, the gap between germline ends came to 22 bases. The CDR3 spells CASSLTPGGRGSEYF. CDR3 DNA: TGTGCCAGCAGCTTAACCCCCGGGGGACGGGGTAGTGAGTACTTC.

The chain links TRBV9 to TRBJ2-3; 7 positions agree with TRBD2. The germline gives CDR1 SGDLS, CDR2 YYNGEE. The V gene end was trimmed by 0 bases and the J gene end by 0 bases; junction bases not matched to a gene: 4. The CDR3 has 16 amino acids. The CDR3 nucleotides read TGTGCCAGCAGCGTAGGGCTAGCGGCCAGCACAGATACGCAGTATTTT. It translates to CASSVGLAASTDTQYF.

The genes are TRBV2 and TRBJ1-1; 7 bases align to TRBD1. With V trimmed by 8 bases and J by 1 base, 10 bases remained unmatched. Germline V gives CDR1 SNHLY, CDR2 FYNNEI. This CDR3 has 15 residues. The CDR3 nucleotides are TGTGCCAGCGGGTCCCTGGGACAGTCGAACACTGAAGCTTTCTTT. Translation: CASGSLGQSNTEAFF.

This chain connects TRBV19 to TRBJ1-5; D is undetermined. Germline CDR1 is LNHDA and CDR2 is SQIVND (reference sequence). This CDR3 is 15 amino acids long. Trimming cost V 7 bases and J 5 bases, with 18 bases left between them. The CDR3 sequence is CASTSILLSYQPQHF. The CDR3 coding sequence is TGTGCCAGTACCTCGATTCTATTATCATATCAGCCCCAGCATTTT.

V usage is TRBV18 and J usage is TRBJ1-4; 8 nucleotides align to TRBD1. Germline V gives CDR1 KGHSH, CDR2 LQKENI. With 11 bases clipped from V and 2 bases from J, the junction kept 4 bases outside the gene matches. The CDR3 contains 13 residues. The CDR3 bases are TGTGCCGCGAGACAGGGGACTAATGAAAAACTGTTTTTT. Translated, it gives CAARQGTNEKLFF.

J is TRBJ1-1 and V is TRBV7-8; 7 bases are a match to TRBD1. CDR1 is SGHVS and CDR2 is FQNEAQ in the germline V gene. V lost 4 bases, J lost 1 base, and 9 bases stayed unmatched. The length of the CDR3 is 16 residues. CDR3 sequence reads: CASSSLRDRANTEAFF. As DNA, the CDR3 is TGTGCCAGCAGCTCGCTCCGAGACAGGGCGAACACTGAAGCTTTCTTT.

This chain uses TRBV7-9 with TRBJ2-2; 12 bases are shared with TRBD1. V shed 5 bases, J shed 4 bases, and the junction held 8 bases outside the gene matches. This CDR3 is 17 amino acids long. The germline gives CDR1 SEHNR, CDR2 FQNEAQ (reference sequence). The CDR3 DNA is TGTGCCAGCAGCGCGGGACAGGGGGCTGAGTTCACCGGGGAGCTGTTTTTT. This encodes CASSAGQGAEFTGELFF.

V and J are TRBV10-2 and TRBJ1-1, with 8 nucleotides matching TRBD1. Germline loops: CDR1 WSHSY, CDR2 SAAADI. The CDR3 spans 14 residues. Trimming took 5 bases from V and 5 from J; bases not matched to a gene: 7. The CDR3 DNA is TGCGCCAGCAGTTACACAGGGGGACGAACTGAAGCTTTCTTT. This gives the protein CASSYTGGRTEAFF.

This chain connects TRBV7-8 to TRBJ1-1; 10 bases line up with TRBD1. Germline V gene data show CDR1 as SGHVS and CDR2 as FQNEAQ. The CDR3 is 18 amino acids. J was trimmed by 0 bases and V by 5 bases; bases with no gene match: 12. CDR3 nucleotides: TGTGCCAGCAGCCCCCGGGACAGGGGACGCTCCATGAACACTGAAGCTTTCTTT. Translating it yields CASSPRDRGRSMNTEAFF.

J is TRBJ2-7 and V is TRBV6-1; 10 bases agree with TRBD1. This CDR3 is 15 amino acids long. Looked up from germline, CDR1 is MNHNS and CDR2 is SASEGT. V lost 2 bases, J lost 3 bases, and 4 bases stayed unmatched. The CDR3 spells CASSETGTGVYEQYF. The CDR3, as DNA: TGTGCCAGCAGTGAAACCGGGACAGGGGTCTACGAGCAGTACTTC.

V and J are TRBV19 and TRBJ2-3, with 9 bases fitting TRBD2. Germline assignment: CDR1 LNHDA and CDR2 SQIVND (reference sequence). The CDR3 totals 14 residues. The V gene end was trimmed by 8 bases and the J gene end by 6 bases; junction bases not matched to a gene: 9. In DNA, the CDR3 is TGTGCCAGTCGTCTAGCGGGGAGGACTGATACGCAGTATTTT. It yields the protein CASRLAGRTDTQYF.

The CDR3 DNA sequence: TGTGCCAGCGGCTCCGTAGCGGGAGGCTACAATGAGCAGTTCTTC. It encodes CASGSVAGGYNEQFF. The chain uses TRBV7-3 and TRBJ2-1; 10 bases agree with TRBD2. Trimming cost V 8 bases and J 3 bases; bases outside gene matches: 7. From germline, CDR1 is SGHTA and CDR2 FQGTGA. This CDR3 region has 15 residues. The full variable domain, its missing parts supplied by reference TRBV7-3 and TRBJ2-1, is GAGVSQTPSNKVTEKGKYVELRCDPISGHTALYWYRQSLGQGPEFLIYFQGTGAADDSGLPNDRFFAVRPEGSVSTLKIQRTERGDSAVYLCASGSVAGGYNEQFFGPGTRLTVL.